This TCR beta chain was documented in a study of blood T cell repertoires in COVID-19. Study-level information: COVID-19 samples collected from the United States, Italy and Spain covered acute and convalescent phases.

Participants' own reports of clinical history determined their cohort assignment. In Cohort 3, a recovered donor had either two negative PCRs, clearance, or symptom resolution. In the original analysis: Reference gene primer amplification yielded estimated nucleated cell counts. TCRdb keeps only in-frame clones here, not all; method: immunoSEQ multiplex PCR. V and J calls and clone size are given by that table; D and trimming were obtained from the DNA. The table has around 330,000 clones, roughly 87% seen once. CDR3 size: 14 residues. CDR1 LGHNA and CDR2 YNFKEQ come from the germline V gene. Trimming removed 2 bases at V and 4 bases at J, with 11 bases between.

The sequencing input was PBMCs or T cells enriched from blood (not recorded which). The chain is built from TRBV4-2 and TRBJ1-1; no definite D call. The receptor was derived from a woman younger than 30 who had recovered from COVID-19. The CDR3 spells CASSQSVLRTEAFF. Written as DNA, the CDR3 is TGTGCCAGCAGCCAAAGCGTTCTCCGCACTGAAGCTTTCTTT.